This TCR beta chain was captured in a study of blood T cell repertoires in COVID-19. About the study: Both acute and convalescent COVID-19 samples were obtained from the United States, Italy and Spain. T cells, B-cell-depleted T cells, or PBMCs provided the cDNA or gDNA that served as material.

The CDR3 has 14 residues. Germline-derived CDR1 and CDR2 are LNHDA and SQIVND (reference sequence). Trimming cost V 7 bases and J 8 bases; bases outside gene matches: 9. Per the authors' pipeline: The assay estimated nucleated cells by amplifying reference gene primers. Profiled with immunoSEQ multiplex PCR; TCRdb holds only in-frame clones, not every one. Clonal size and the V and J genes are those of that table, whereas D and trimming came from the DNA. Among about 110,000 clones listed, about 88% were seen once. The receptor was isolated from a woman aged 45-65 years with acute or convalescent COVID-19. Sequencing input: peripheral blood. The chain is built from TRBV19 and TRBJ2-1; 9 bases map to TRBD1. CDR3 DNA sequence: TGTGCCAGTAACTCGGGACAGGGTTTGGATGAGCAGTTCTTC. Translated: CASNSGQGLDEQFF. The variable domain in full, with the rest retrieved from reference TRBV19 and TRBJ2-1, is DGGITQSPKYLFRKEGQNVTLSCEQNLNHDAMYWYRQDPGQGLRLIYYSQIVNDFQKGDIAEGYSVSREKKESFPLTVTSAQKNPTAFYLCASNSGQGLDEQFFGPGTRLTVL.